The rows below give T cell receptor beta chains drawn from one sample of a study of blood T cell repertoires in COVID-19. Measured with immunoSEQ multiplex PCR; TCRdb has only the in-frame clones, and not every one. Of 150,000 to 200,000 clones in the sample, 65% to 80% are singletons; the top ten hold about a sixth. Material: PBMCs or T cells enriched from blood (not recorded which). These receptors were collected from a woman aged 45-65 years with acute COVID-19. Each CDR3 is given with its conserved first and last residue. The order of the fields is CDR3 protein, CDR3 DNA, J gene, D gene, clone size, V gene. D genes are given only for firm matches. Not all rows give a size; the values are once, few, many and, for expanded clones, a class.

CDR3: CSVEVPGPDRPSYQFF
DNA: TGCAGCGTTGAAGTTCCAGGGCCAGACAGGCCTTCTTATCAATTCTTT
J: TRBJ1-1
D: NA
size: NA
V: TRBV29-1

CDR3: CASSPPRLAGGGNEQFF
DNA: TGTGCCAGCTCACCACCAAGACTAGCGGGGGGTGGCAATGAGCAGTTCTTC
J: TRBJ2-1
D: TRBD2
size: NA
V: TRBV18

CDR3: CATSDSRVVGEKLFF
DNA: TGTGCCACCAGTGATTCCAGGGTCGTGGGTGAAAAACTGTTTTTT
J: TRBJ1-4
D: NA
size: NA
V: TRBV24-1

CDR3: CAWRREGAGNTIYF
DNA: TGTGCCTGGAGGCGGGAGGGAGCGGGAAACACCATATATTTT
J: TRBJ1-3
D: NA
size: NA
V: TRBV30

CDR3: CATSDAGGNSYGYTF
DNA: TGTGCCACCAGTGATGCCGGCGGGAATTCCTATGGCTACACCTTC
J: TRBJ1-2
D: NA
size: NA
V: TRBV24-1

CDR3: CASSLVGQGAFLTSGELFF
DNA: TGCGCCAGCAGCTTGGTGGGACAGGGGGCATTTTTAACATCCGGGGAGCTGTTTTTT
J: TRBJ2-2
D: TRBD1
size: NA
V: TRBV5-1

CDR3: CASSLPGQGAGGYTF
DNA: TGTGCCAGCAGCTTACCGGGACAGGGGGCGGGAGGCTACACCTTC
J: TRBJ1-2
D: TRBD1
size: NA
V: TRBV13

CDR3: CASSPREGASGNTIYF
DNA: TGTGCCAGCAGCCCGCGGGAGGGGGCTTCTGGAAACACCATATATTTT
J: TRBJ1-3
D: TRBD1
size: NA
V: TRBV9

CDR3: CASSEHRGNGTQYF
DNA: TGTGCCAGCAGTGAACACAGGGGCAATGGGACCCAGTACTTC
J: TRBJ2-5
D: TRBD1
size: NA
V: TRBV7-9

CDR3: CASSRAGASTDTQYF
DNA: TGTGCCAGCAGTCGGGCGGGGGCTAGCACAGATACGCAGTATTTT
J: TRBJ2-3
D: NA
size: few
V: TRBV7-9

CDR3: CATREGVNQPQHF
DNA: TGTGCCACCAGGGAAGGGGTCAATCAGCCCCAGCATTTT
J: TRBJ1-5
D: NA
size: once
V: TRBV24-1

CDR3: CASSESNPGTEAFF
DNA: TGCGCCAGCAGTGAGTCGAACCCCGGCACTGAAGCTTTCTTT
J: TRBJ1-1
D: NA
size: NA
V: TRBV10-1

CDR3: CASSLVLGLNEKLFF
DNA: TGTGCCAGCAGCTTAGTTCTGGGGCTTAATGAAAAACTGTTTTTT
J: TRBJ1-4
D: NA
size: NA
V: TRBV7-8

CDR3: CASRAPTPETQYF
DNA: TGTGCCAGCAGGGCCCCAACCCCCGAGACCCAGTACTTC
J: TRBJ2-5
D: NA
size: NA
V: TRBV6-5

CDR3: CAWSVRGHYMNTEAFF
DNA: TGTGCCTGGAGCGTTCGCGGACACTACATGAACACTGAAGCTTTCTTT
J: TRBJ1-1
D: NA
size: NA
V: TRBV30

CDR3: CATSDPTGGPTDTQYF
DNA: TGTGCCACCAGTGATCCGACAGGGGGCCCGACAGATACGCAGTATTTT
J: TRBJ2-3
D: TRBD1
size: once
V: TRBV24-1

CDR3: CASSYSAGGASGELFF
DNA: TGTGCCAGCAGTTACTCCGCAGGGGGCGCGTCCGGGGAGCTGTTTTTT
J: TRBJ2-2
D: TRBD1
size: NA
V: TRBV6-5

CDR3: CSVESTGRVAGELFF
DNA: TGCAGCGTTGAATCCACGGGGAGGGTCGCCGGGGAGCTGTTTTTT
J: TRBJ2-2
D: TRBD2
size: NA
V: TRBV29-1

CDR3: CASSPQGLAETDTQYF
DNA: TGTGCCAGCTCACCACAGGGACTAGCGGAGACAGATACGCAGTATTTT
J: TRBJ2-3
D: TRBD2
size: few
V: TRBV18

CDR3: CASLGRGRGNYGYTF
DNA: TGTGCCAGCCTCGGGAGGGGGAGGGGTAACTATGGCTACACCTTC
J: TRBJ1-2
D: NA
size: once
V: TRBV27

CDR3: CASSQDWTGKNQPQHF
DNA: TGCGCCAGCAGCCAAGATTGGACAGGCAAAAATCAGCCCCAGCATTTT
J: TRBJ1-5
D: TRBD1
size: NA
V: TRBV4-3

CDR3: CASSLTRPGDYGYTF
DNA: TGTGCCAGCAGTTTAACGCGGCCGGGGGACTATGGCTACACCTTC
J: TRBJ1-2
D: NA
size: many
V: TRBV27

CDR3: CATSPTNLNYNEQFF
DNA: TGTGCCACCAGCCCGACAAACTTAAACTACAATGAGCAGTTCTTC
J: TRBJ2-1
D: NA
size: NA
V: TRBV24-1

CDR3: CASSYSRTGGQSYNEQFF
DNA: TGTGCCAGCAGTTACTCGCGGACTGGGGGACAATCCTACAATGAGCAGTTCTTC
J: TRBJ2-1
D: NA
size: many
V: TRBV6-2/TRBV6-3

CDR3: CASSSGQGGTDTQYF
DNA: TGCGCCAGCAGCTCCGGACAGGGAGGCACAGATACGCAGTATTTT
J: TRBJ2-3
D: TRBD1
size: NA
V: TRBV5-1

CDR3: CASSEGNGAGVDTEAFF
DNA: TGTGCCAGTTCCGAGGGTAACGGGGCGGGGGTCGACACTGAAGCTTTCTTT
J: TRBJ1-1
D: NA
size: NA
V: TRBV19

CDR3: CASSSARMGQVAFF
DNA: TGTGCCAGCAGTTCGGCTCGCATGGGGCAGGTAGCTTTCTTT
J: TRBJ1-1
D: NA
size: once
V: TRBV28

CDR3: CASSLFTEAFF
DNA: TGTGCCAGTAGTCTGTTCACTGAAGCTTTCTTT
J: TRBJ1-1
D: NA
size: once
V: TRBV19

CDR3: CASSHTPMRLAGVDEQFF
DNA: TGTGCCAGCAGCCACACGCCCATGAGACTAGCGGGGGTTGATGAGCAGTTCTTC
J: TRBJ2-1
D: TRBD2
size: NA
V: TRBV14

CDR3: CASSDGQGTDTQYF
DNA: TGCGCCAGCAGCGACGGACAGGGGACAGATACGCAGTATTTT
J: TRBJ2-3
D: TRBD1
size: NA
V: TRBV5-1

CDR3: CASSQWTSGGQETQYF
DNA: TGTGCCAGCAGCCAATGGACTAGCGGGGGGCAAGAGACCCAGTACTTC
J: TRBJ2-5
D: TRBD2
size: NA
V: TRBV7-3

CDR3: CASSPDSVIQYF
DNA: TGTGCCAGCAGCCCGGACTCTGTCATTCAGTACTTC
J: TRBJ2-4
D: NA
size: NA
V: TRBV5-4

CDR3: CATPPGTGWLNTEAFF
DNA: TGTGCCACTCCCCCCGGGACAGGGTGGTTGAACACTGAAGCTTTCTTT
J: TRBJ1-1
D: TRBD1
size: NA
V: TRBV19

CDR3: CASSVVLAGGTGELFF
DNA: TGTGCCAGCAGCGTAGTTCTAGCGGGGGGGACCGGGGAGCTGTTTTTT
J: TRBJ2-2
D: TRBD2
size: NA
V: TRBV9

CDR3: CASSVEGLAGGRETQYF
DNA: TGTGCCAGCAGCGTAGAGGGACTAGCGGGGGGGCGCGAGACCCAGTACTTC
J: TRBJ2-5
D: TRBD2
size: once
V: TRBV7-6

CDR3: CASSLGQSPTEAFF
DNA: TGTGCCAGCAGCTTAGGACAGTCGCCCACTGAAGCTTTCTTT
J: TRBJ1-1
D: NA
size: NA
V: TRBV7-3

CDR3: CASSFRRENTEAFF
DNA: TGTGCCAGCAGCTTTAGGAGGGAAAACACTGAAGCTTTCTTT
J: TRBJ1-1
D: NA
size: NA
V: TRBV11-1

CDR3: CSVSGTGDQPQHF
DNA: TGCAGCGTCTCCGGGACAGGGGATCAGCCCCAGCATTTT
J: TRBJ1-5
D: TRBD1
size: few
V: TRBV29-1

CDR3: CASSEFGGGAFNEQFF
DNA: TGTGCCAGCAGTGAATTCGGCGGGGGGGCTTTCAATGAGCAGTTCTTC
J: TRBJ2-1
D: TRBD2
size: NA
V: TRBV6-4

CDR3: CASSLGRLNTEAFF
DNA: TGTGCCAGCAGCTTAGGCCGGTTGAACACTGAAGCTTTCTTT
J: TRBJ1-1
D: NA
size: few
V: TRBV7-2

CDR3: CASSHPGQGNGYTF
DNA: TGTGCCAGCAGTCACCCGGGACAGGGAAATGGCTACACCTTC
J: TRBJ1-2
D: TRBD1
size: many
V: TRBV6-5

CDR3: CASSPKAGATNEKLFF
DNA: TGTGCCAGCAGCCCTAAAGCGGGGGCTACTAATGAAAAACTGTTTTTT
J: TRBJ1-4
D: NA
size: NA
V: TRBV7-2

CDR3: CASSIDTSWDTIYF
DNA: TGTGCCAGTAGTATCGACACATCCTGGGACACCATATATTTT
J: TRBJ1-3
D: NA
size: once
V: TRBV19

CDR3: CASSSASGGFQETQYF
DNA: TGTGCCAGCAGTTCGGCTAGCGGGGGGTTCCAAGAGACCCAGTACTTC
J: TRBJ2-5
D: TRBD2
size: NA
V: TRBV6-5

CDR3: CATRPGTDTQYF
DNA: TGTGCCACGCGTCCCGGGACAGATACGCAGTATTTT
J: TRBJ2-3
D: NA
size: NA
V: TRBV6-5

CDR3: CASREDRGSYNEQFF
DNA: TGTGCCAGCAGGGAGGACAGGGGGAGTTACAATGAGCAGTTCTTC
J: TRBJ2-1
D: TRBD1
size: NA
V: TRBV2

CDR3: CASSGTFPGGGRKETQYF
DNA: TGTGCCAGCAGCGGTACCTTCCCTGGCGGGGGGCGGAAAGAGACCCAGTACTTC
J: TRBJ2-5
D: TRBD2
size: NA
V: TRBV11-2

CDR3: CSSPGRWEQFF
DNA: TGTTCCTCCCCAGGGCGGTGGGAGCAGTTCTTC
J: TRBJ2-1
D: NA
size: NA
V: TRBV6-5

CDR3: CASSPRTVGTQYF
DNA: TGTGCCAGCAGCCCCCGAACAGTCGGGACCCAGTACTTC
J: TRBJ2-5
D: NA
size: NA
V: TRBV7-2